This record looks at one T cell receptor (beta chain) sequence and its context. Its antigen is currently not known. Base qualities are not provided; no much larger clone lies one nucleotide away. Libraries were made using PCR. Instrument used: Illumina HiSeq 2500. TCR library preparation used molecular barcoding, with unique molecular identifiers applied to normalize quantification of the TCRbeta repertoire. TCRdb cleaned the public reads at Q25 with fastp, built clones with MiXCR and kept in-frame beta chains. Every CDR3 protein is listed once, alongside the most common genes and DNA of its rows. The sample table lists 300,000 or so distinct CDR3 sequences, nearly 10% of them with a count of one. Around 10% of the sample belongs to the ten largest clones. The sample comes from a study of T-cell reconstitution after alpha-beta-depleted transplantation in children (dated by TCRdb to the mid-2010s). Looking at the study overall: Using TCR repertoire profiling, the study quantitatively followed how T-cell immune reconstitution unfolded in children after TCRalphabeta/CD19-depleted allogeneic hematopoietic cell transplantation.

V is cut by 3 bases and J by 1 base, and the space between the germline ends is 10 bases. Per the germline V gene (reference sequence), DFQATT is the CDR1 and SNEGSKA is the CDR2. The CDR3 goes from the cysteine to the phenylalanine over 15 residues. The read is trimmed to its CDR3 DNA, 45 bases read in frame from base 1. This specimen consisted of PBMCs from the stem cell graft donor, obtained from the stem cell graft. This TCR derives from a human donor who donated a stem cell graft to a child with SCID. This chain joins TRBV20-1 to TRBJ2-6; no D gene call is confident. The CDR3 reads as follows: CSASRPTSGANVLTF. The DNA sequence follows: TGCAGTGCTAGTCGCCCAACTTCTGGGGCCAACGTCCTGACTTTC.